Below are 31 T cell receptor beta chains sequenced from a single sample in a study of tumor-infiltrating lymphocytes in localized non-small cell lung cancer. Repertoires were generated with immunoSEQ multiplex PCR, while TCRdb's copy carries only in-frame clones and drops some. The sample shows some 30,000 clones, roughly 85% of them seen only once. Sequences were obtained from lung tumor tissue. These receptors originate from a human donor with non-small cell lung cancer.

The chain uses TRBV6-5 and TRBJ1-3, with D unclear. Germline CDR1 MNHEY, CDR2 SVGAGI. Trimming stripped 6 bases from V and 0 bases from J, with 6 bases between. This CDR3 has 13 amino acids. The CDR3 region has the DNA TGTGCCAGCAGGAGCGACTCTGGAAACACCATATATTTT. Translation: CASRSDSGNTIYF.

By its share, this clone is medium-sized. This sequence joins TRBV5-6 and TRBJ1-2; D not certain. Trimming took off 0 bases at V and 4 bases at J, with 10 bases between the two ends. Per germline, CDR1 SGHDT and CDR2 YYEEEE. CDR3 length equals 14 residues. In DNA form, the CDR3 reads TGTGCCAGCAGCTTGGTAGGCCAGAGCTATGGCTACACCTTC. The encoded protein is CASSLVGQSYGYTF.

The chain's CDR3 is CASSSRPGQGMSPLHF. CDR3 nucleotide sequence: TGTGCCAGCAGCTCCAGGCCGGGACAGGGTATGTCACCCCTCCACTTT. The rearrangement uses TRBV7-2 and TRBJ1-6; 9 nucleotides agree with TRBD1. The length of the CDR3 is 16 residues. Losses at the gene ends were 4 bases for V and 10 bases for J; bases not matched to a gene: 11. The V gene's germline CDR1 is SGHTA and CDR2 FQGNSA.

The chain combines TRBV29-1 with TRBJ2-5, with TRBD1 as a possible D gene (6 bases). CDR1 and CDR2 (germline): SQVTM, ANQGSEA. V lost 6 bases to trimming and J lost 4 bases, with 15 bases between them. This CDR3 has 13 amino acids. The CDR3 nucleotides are TGCAGCGTCCAGGGACAATTAGGAGAGACCCAGTACTTC. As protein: CSVQGQLGETQYF.

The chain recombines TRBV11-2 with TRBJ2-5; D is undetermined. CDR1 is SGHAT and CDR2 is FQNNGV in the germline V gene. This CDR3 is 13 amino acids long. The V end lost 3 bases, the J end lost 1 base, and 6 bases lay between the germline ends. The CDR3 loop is CASSFGVQETQYF. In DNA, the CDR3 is TGTGCCAGCAGCTTTGGCGTCCAAGAGACCCAGTACTTC.

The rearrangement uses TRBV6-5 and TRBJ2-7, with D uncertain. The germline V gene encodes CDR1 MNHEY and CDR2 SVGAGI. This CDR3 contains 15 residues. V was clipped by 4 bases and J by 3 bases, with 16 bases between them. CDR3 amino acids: CASSSPSRGYYEQYF. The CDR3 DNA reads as TGTGCCAGCAGTTCCCCCTCGCGAGGATACTACGAGCAGTACTTC.

The CDR3 coding sequence is TGTGCCAGCATTACCACTGGGGACTACGAGCAGTACTTC. This encodes CASITTGDYEQYF. V and J are TRBV2 and TRBJ2-7; no clear D. CDR1 and CDR2 from the germline V gene are SNHLY and FYNNEI. V lost 7 bases and J 3 bases, leaving 13 bases between the germline ends. The CDR3 length is 13 residues.

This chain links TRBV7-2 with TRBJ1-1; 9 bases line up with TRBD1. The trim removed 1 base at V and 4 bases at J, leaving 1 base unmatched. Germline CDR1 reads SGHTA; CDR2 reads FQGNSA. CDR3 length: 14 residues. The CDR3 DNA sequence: TGTGCCAGCAGCTTAGAGACAGGGGGCACTGAAGCTTTCTTT. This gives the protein CASSLETGGTEAFF. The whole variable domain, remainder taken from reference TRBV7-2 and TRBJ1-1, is GAGVSQSPSNKVTEKGKDVELRCDPISGHTALYWYRQSLGQGLEFLIYFQGNSAPDKSGLPSDRFSAERTGGSVSTLTIQRTQQEDSAVYLCASSLETGGTEAFFGQGTRLTVV.

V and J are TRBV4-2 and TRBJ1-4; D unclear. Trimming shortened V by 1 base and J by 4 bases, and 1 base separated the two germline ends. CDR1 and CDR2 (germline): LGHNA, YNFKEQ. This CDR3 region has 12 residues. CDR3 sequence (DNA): TGTGCCAGCAGCCAAGTTAATGAAAAACTGTTTTTT. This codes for CASSQVNEKLFF.

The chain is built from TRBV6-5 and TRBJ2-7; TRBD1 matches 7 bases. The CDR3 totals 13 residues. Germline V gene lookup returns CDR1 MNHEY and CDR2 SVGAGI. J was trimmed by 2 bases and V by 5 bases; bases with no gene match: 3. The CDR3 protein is CASSRTGTYEQYF. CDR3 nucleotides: TGTGCCAGCAGTCGGACAGGAACCTACGAGCAGTACTTC.

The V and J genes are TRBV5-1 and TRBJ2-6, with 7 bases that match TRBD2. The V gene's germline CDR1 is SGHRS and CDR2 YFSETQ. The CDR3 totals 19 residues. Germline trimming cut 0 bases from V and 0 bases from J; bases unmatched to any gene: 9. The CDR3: CASSLDLGGFFSGANVLTF. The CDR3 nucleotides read TGCGCCAGCAGCTTGGATTTGGGGGGGTTTTTCTCTGGGGCCAACGTCCTGACTTTC.

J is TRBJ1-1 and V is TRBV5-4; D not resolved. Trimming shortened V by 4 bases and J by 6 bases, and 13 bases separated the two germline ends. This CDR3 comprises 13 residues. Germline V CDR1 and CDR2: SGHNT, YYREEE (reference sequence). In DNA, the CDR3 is TGTGCCAGCAGCCAAGGAGTAGGCGCTGAAGCTTTCTTT. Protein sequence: CASSQGVGAEAFF.

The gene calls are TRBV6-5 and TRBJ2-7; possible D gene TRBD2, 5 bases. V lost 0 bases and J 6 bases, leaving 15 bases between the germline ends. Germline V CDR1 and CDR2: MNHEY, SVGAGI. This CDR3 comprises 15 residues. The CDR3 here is CASSYSSGRIGEQYF. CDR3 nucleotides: TGTGCCAGCAGTTACTCAAGCGGAAGGATTGGCGAGCAGTACTTC.

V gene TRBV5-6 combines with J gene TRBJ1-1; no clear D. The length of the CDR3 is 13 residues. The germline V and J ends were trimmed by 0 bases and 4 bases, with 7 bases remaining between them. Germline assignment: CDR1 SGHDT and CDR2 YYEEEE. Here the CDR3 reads CASSLGWPTEAFF. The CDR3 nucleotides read TGTGCCAGCAGCTTGGGATGGCCCACTGAAGCTTTCTTT. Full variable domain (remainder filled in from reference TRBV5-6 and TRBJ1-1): DAGVTQSPTHLIKTRGQQVTLRCSPKSGHDTVSWYQQALGQGPQFIFQYYEEEERQRGNFPDRFSGHQFPNYSSELNVNALLLGDSALYLCASSLGWPTEAFFGQGTRLTVV.

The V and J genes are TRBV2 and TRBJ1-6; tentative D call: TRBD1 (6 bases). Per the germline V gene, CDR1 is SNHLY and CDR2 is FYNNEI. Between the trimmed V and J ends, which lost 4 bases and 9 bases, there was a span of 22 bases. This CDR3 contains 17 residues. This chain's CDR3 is CASSVRVGADLISPLHF. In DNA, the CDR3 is TGTGCCAGCAGTGTAAGGGTGGGGGCCGACCTAATTTCACCCCTCCACTTT.

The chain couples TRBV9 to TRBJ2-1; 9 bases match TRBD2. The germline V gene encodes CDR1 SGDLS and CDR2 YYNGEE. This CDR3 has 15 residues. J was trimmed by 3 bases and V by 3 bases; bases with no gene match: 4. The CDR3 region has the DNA TGTGCCAGCAGCGCTAGCGGGACATTCTACAATGAGCAGTTCTTC. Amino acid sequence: CASSASGTFYNEQFF.

CDR3 DNA sequence: TGTGCCAGCAGATCTCCCGGGACAAATGAGCAGTTCTTC. It is translated as CASRSPGTNEQFF. This chain uses TRBV2 with TRBJ2-1, with D possibly being TRBD1 (6 bases). Germline V gene lookup returns CDR1 SNHLY and CDR2 FYNNEI. The CDR3 contains 13 residues. Trimming left V 6 bases short and J 7 bases short, with 13 bases between. The full variable domain, rest sourced from reference TRBV2 and TRBJ2-1, is EPEVTQTPSHQVTQMGQEVILRCVPISNHLYFYWYRQILGQKVEFLVSFYNNEISEKSEIFDDQFSVERPDGSNFTLKIRSTKLEDSAMYFCASRSPGTNEQFFGPGTRLTVL.

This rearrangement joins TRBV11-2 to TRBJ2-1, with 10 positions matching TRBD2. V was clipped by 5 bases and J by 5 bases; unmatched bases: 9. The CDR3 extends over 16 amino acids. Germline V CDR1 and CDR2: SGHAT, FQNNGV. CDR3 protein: CASSRYSGGIDNEQFF. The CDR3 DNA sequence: TGTGCCAGCAGCCGATATAGCGGGGGGATCGACAATGAGCAGTTCTTC.

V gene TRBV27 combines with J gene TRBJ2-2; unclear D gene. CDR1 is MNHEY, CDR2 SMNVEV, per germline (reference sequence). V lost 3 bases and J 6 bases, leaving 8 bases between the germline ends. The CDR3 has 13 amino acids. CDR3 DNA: TGTGCCAGCAGTTTGTGGTTTCCCGGGGAGCTGTTTTTT. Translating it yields CASSLWFPGELFF.

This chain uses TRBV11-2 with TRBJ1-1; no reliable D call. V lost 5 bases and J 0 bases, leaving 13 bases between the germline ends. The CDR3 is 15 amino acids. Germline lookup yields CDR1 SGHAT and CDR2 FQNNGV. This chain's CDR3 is CASSLTTAMNTEAFF. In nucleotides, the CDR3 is TGTGCCAGCAGCCTCACAACGGCCATGAACACTGAAGCTTTCTTT.

The CDR3 spells CASSYQSDQPQHF. Here the CDR3 DNA reads TGTGCCAGCAGCTATCAGTCAGATCAGCCCCAGCATTTT. The chain is built from TRBV4-2 and TRBJ1-5; D unclear. The CDR3 has 13 amino acids. CDR1 is LGHNA, CDR2 YNFKEQ, per germline. Trimming removed 5 bases at V and 5 bases at J, with 10 bases between.

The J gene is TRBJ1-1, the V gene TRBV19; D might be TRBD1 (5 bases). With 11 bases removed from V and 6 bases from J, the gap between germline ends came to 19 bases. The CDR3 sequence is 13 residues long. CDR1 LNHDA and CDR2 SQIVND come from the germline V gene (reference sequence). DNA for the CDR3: TGTGCCGCCGGGGGACGGACGTTACCTGAAGCTTTCTTT. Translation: CAAGGRTLPEAFF.

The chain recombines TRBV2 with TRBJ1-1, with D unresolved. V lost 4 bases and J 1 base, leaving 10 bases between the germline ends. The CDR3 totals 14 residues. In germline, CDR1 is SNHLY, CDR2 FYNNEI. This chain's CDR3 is CASSASLGNTEAFF. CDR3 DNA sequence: TGTGCCAGCAGTGCATCCTTAGGGAACACTGAAGCTTTCTTT.

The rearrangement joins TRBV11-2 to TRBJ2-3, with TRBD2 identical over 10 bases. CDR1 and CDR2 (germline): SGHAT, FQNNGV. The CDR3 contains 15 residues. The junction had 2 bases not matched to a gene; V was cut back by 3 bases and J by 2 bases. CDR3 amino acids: CASSFLAGVTDTQYF. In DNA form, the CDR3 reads TGTGCCAGCAGCTTTCTAGCGGGGGTCACAGATACGCAGTATTTT.

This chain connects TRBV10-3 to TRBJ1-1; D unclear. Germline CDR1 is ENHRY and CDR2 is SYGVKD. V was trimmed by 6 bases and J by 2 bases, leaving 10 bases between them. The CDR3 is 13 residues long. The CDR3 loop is CAIRADLNTEAFF. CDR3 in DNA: TGTGCCATCAGAGCAGATCTCAACACTGAAGCTTTCTTT.

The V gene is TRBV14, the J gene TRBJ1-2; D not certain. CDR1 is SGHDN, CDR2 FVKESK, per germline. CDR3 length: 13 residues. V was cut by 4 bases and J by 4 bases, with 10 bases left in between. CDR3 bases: TGTGCCAGCAGCCCGACCCGGGTCTATGGCTACACCTTC. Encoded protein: CASSPTRVYGYTF.

The CDR3 spells CASRAAFYEQYF. CDR3 nucleotide sequence: TGCGCCAGCAGGGCGGCATTCTACGAGCAGTACTTC. The chain links TRBV10-1 to TRBJ2-7, with D unresolved. V lost 6 bases and J lost 3, with 9 bases in between. This CDR3 has 12 amino acids. Germline V gene data show CDR1 as WNHNN and CDR2 as SYGVQD (reference sequence).

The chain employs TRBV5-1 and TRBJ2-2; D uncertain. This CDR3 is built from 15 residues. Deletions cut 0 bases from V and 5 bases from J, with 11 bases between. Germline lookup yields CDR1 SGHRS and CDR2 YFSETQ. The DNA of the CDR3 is TGCGCCAGCAGCTTGGATTTGGGTTGGACCGGGGAGCTGTTTTTT. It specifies CASSLDLGWTGELFF.

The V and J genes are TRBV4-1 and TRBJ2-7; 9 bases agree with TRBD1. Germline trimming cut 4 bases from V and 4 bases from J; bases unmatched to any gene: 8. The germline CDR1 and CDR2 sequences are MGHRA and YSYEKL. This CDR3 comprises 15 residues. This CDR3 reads CASSLNRGLGYEQYF. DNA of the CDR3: TGCGCCAGCAGCCTTAACAGGGGGCTTGGGTACGAGCAGTACTTC.

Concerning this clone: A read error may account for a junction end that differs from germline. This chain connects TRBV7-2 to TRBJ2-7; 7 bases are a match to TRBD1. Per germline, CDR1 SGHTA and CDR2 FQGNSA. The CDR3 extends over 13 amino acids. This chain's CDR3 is CASSLTVRDRPLF. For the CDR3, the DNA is TGTGCCAGCAGCTTAACGGTCCGGGACAGACCCCTCTTC.

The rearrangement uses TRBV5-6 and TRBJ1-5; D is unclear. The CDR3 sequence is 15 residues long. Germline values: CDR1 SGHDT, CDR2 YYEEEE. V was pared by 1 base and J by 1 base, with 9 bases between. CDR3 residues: CASSLRTSSNQPQHF. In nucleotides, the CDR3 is TGTGCCAGCAGCTTGCGTACATCGAGCAATCAGCCCCAGCATTTT.